This TCR beta chain was sequenced for a study of cytomegalovirus exposure and HLA in healthy donors. CDR1 and CDR2 (germline): MNHEY, SVGAGI. The junction had 1 base not matched to a gene; V was cut back by 4 bases and J by 3 bases. This CDR3 spans 13 amino acids. General study points: Immune exposure data for these donors was limited to CMV serostatus.

Primers for the PCR totalled 60 Vbeta and 13 Jbeta. The table came from immunoSEQ multiplex PCR; TCRdb's copy has only in-frame clones and leaves some out. This listing includes 65,000 to 95,000 clones. As to this clone: Antigen: not known.

The sequence came from a man aged 25 to 40 in good health and CMV-seronegative. This sequence joins TRBV6-5 and TRBJ2-5; 8 bases are a match to TRBD1. Sequenced material: PBMCs. Here the CDR3 DNA reads TGTGCCAGCAGTTTGGACAGGGAAGAGACCCAGTACTTC. It translates to CASSLDREETQYF.